These 25 T cell receptor beta chains were sequenced from one sample in a study of T cell repertoires in breast cancer. Unpaired genes were suppressed by blocking oligonucleotides during a second nested PCR. TCRdb processed the emulsion pairing reads anew with MiXCR; each CDR3 protein has one entry. The sample has nearly 40,000 distinct CDR3 sequences, about 48% seen once. Paired alpha-beta TCRs of CD8+ T cells were analyzed by expanded emulsion RT-PCR. The sequencing input was CD8+ T cells. The source of these receptors is a pool of human donors with breast cancer or a healthy control (not recorded which).

The chain carries TRBV20-1 and TRBJ2-5; D ambiguous. V was shortened by 5 bases and J by 4 bases, with 8 bases between the two germline ends. Looked up from germline, CDR1 is DFQATT and CDR2 is SNEGSKA (reference sequence). The CDR3 runs to 11 residues. For the CDR3, the DNA is TGCAGTGCTGAAAACCGAGAGACCCAGTACTTC. This encodes CSAENRETQYF.

Notes on this clonotype: The germline gene is not matched at one end of the junction; a read error may be the cause. V gene TRBV7-9 combines with J gene TRBJ1-2; 7 bases fit TRBD1. The CDR3 totals 16 residues. Germline V gene data show CDR1 as SEHNR and CDR2 as FQNEAQ (reference sequence). The CDR3 DNA is TGTGCCAGCAGCTTGGCCTACGGACAGGCCTCTTATGGCCACACCTTC. Protein sequence: CASSLAYGQASYGHTF.

This clonotype has a handful of counts. The V gene is TRBV6-1, the J gene TRBJ1-5; 8 nucleotides line up with TRBD1. CDR3 length equals 15 residues. Trimming cost V 5 bases and J 1 base; bases outside gene matches: 4. The germline CDR1 and CDR2 sequences are MNHNS and SASEGT. The CDR3 protein is CASSPTGGSNQPQHF. CDR3 nucleotide sequence: TGTGCCAGCAGTCCCACAGGGGGGAGCAATCAGCCCCAGCATTTT.

The CDR3 coding sequence is TGTGCCAGCAGATCTACAATGGCTGGGACGTCCTACAATGAGCAGTTCTTC. Residues: CASRSTMAGTSYNEQFF. V is TRBV6-1 and J is TRBJ2-1; D possibly uses TRBD1 or TRBD2 (5 bases each). This CDR3 has 17 residues. The germline gives CDR1 MNHNS, CDR2 SASEGT. V shed 6 bases and J shed 1 base, with 19 bases lying between them.

The chain carries TRBV5-1 and TRBJ2-7, with 9 positions matching TRBD2. CDR3 length: 15 residues. J lost 4 bases, V lost 4 bases, and 9 bases had no gene match. From germline, CDR1 is SGHRS and CDR2 YFSETQ. The CDR3: CASSPQAGGPYEQYF. As DNA, the CDR3 is TGCGCCAGCAGCCCCCAAGCGGGAGGACCTTACGAGCAGTACTTC.

The sample holds a few counts of this clonotype. This rearrangement joins TRBV20-1 to TRBJ1-2; maybe TRBD1 (6 bases). The ends were cut back, 5 bases at V and 7 bases at J, with 14 bases in the middle. Germline-derived CDR1 and CDR2 are DFQATT and SNEGSKA (reference sequence). This CDR3 spans 12 amino acids. CDR3 sequence: CSAYGGGAGYTF. As DNA, the CDR3 is TGCAGTGCTTACGGGGGGGGGGCTGGCTACACCTTC.

This clonotype was found a few times. This may stem from a read error, because a much larger clone lies one nucleotide away. The rearrangement links TRBV7-6 to TRBJ2-7; D is uncertain. The CDR3 is made up of 11 amino acids. Germline V CDR1 and CDR2: SGHVS, FNYEAQ. Trimming left V 1 base short and J 12 bases short, with 10 bases between. The CDR3 region is CASSLGTGRYF. DNA for the CDR3: TGTGCCAGCAGCTTAGGGACCGGGCGGTACTTC. Combining the CDR3 with reference TRBV7-6 and TRBJ2-7 gives the whole variable domain GAGVSQSPRYKVTKRGQDVALRCDPISGHVSLYWYRQALGQGPEFLTYFNYEAQQDKSGLPNDRFSAERPEGSISTLTIQRTEQRDSAMYRCASSLGTGRYFGPGTRLTVT.

The chain uses TRBV6-1 and TRBJ1-1; D is ambiguous. Trimming took off 6 bases at V and 1 base at J, with 12 bases between the two ends. The CDR3 has 14 residues. The germline gives CDR1 MNHNS, CDR2 SASEGT. The chain's CDR3 is CASRGPSGNTEAFF. The CDR3 region has the DNA TGTGCCAGCAGGGGTCCCAGCGGGAACACTGAAGCTTTCTTT.

The V gene is TRBV15, the J gene TRBJ2-5, with D maybe TRBD1 (5 bases). Trimming shortened V by 0 bases and J by 3 bases, and 17 bases separated the two germline ends. Germline-derived CDR1 and CDR2 are LNHNV and YYDKDF (reference sequence). The CDR3 length is 17 residues. The CDR3 loop is CATSRDQWLGRKETQYF. CDR3 nucleotides: TGTGCCACCAGCAGAGATCAGTGGTTGGGGCGGAAAGAGACCCAGTACTTC. Looking up the rest from reference TRBV15 and TRBJ2-5 gives the full variable domain: DAMVIQNPRYQVTQFGKPVTLSCSQTLNHNVMYWYQQKSSQAPKLLFHYYDKDFNNEADTPDNFQSRRPNTSFCFLDIRSPGLGDTAMYLCATSRDQWLGRKETQYFGPGTRLLVL.

This clonotype has a handful of counts. The chain joins TRBV2 to TRBJ1-1, with D possibly matching TRBD1 (5 bases). CDR3 length equals 16 residues. Trimming took off 2 bases at V and 0 bases at J, with 13 bases between the two ends. Germline V gene data show CDR1 as SNHLY and CDR2 as FYNNEI. CDR3 region: CASSESGAGLNTEAFF. CDR3 in DNA: TGTGCCAGCAGTGAAAGCGGGGCAGGGTTGAACACTGAAGCTTTCTTT.

This sequence joins TRBV7-2 and TRBJ2-1; D not resolved. Germline V gene lookup returns CDR1 SGHTA and CDR2 FQGNSA. This CDR3 comprises 13 residues. With 3 bases removed from V and 12 bases from J, the gap between germline ends came to 15 bases. This CDR3 is CASSFGATEMQFF. The DNA of the CDR3 is TGTGCCAGCAGCTTCGGCGCGACCGAAATGCAGTTCTTC.

A remark on this clonotype: A much larger clone lies one base from this, so it may be a read error. The final CDR3 position lacks the conserved phenylalanine or tryptophan, pointing to a likely read error. This rearrangement joins TRBV6-1 to TRBJ1-2; D might be TRBD1 (6 bases). CDR3 length equals 13 residues. The germline V and J ends were trimmed by 10 bases and 3 bases, with 15 bases remaining between them. Germline V gene sequence: CDR1 MNHNS, CDR2 SASEGT. CDR3 protein: CATNQDSYYGYTL. As DNA, the CDR3 is TGTGCCACCAATCAGGACAGTTACTATGGCTACACCCTC.

V and J are TRBV28 and TRBJ2-3; possible D gene TRBD2, 6 bases. The CDR3 length is 15 residues. Germline V gene data show CDR1 as MDHEN and CDR2 as SYDVKM. V gave up 6 bases and J gave up 6 bases, with 19 bases separating them. The CDR3 spells CASRRLGGTLDTQYF. In DNA, the CDR3 is TGTGCCAGCAGGAGGCTCGGCGGGACCCTTGATACGCAGTATTTT. Drawing the rest from reference TRBV28 and TRBJ2-3, the complete variable domain is DVKVTQSSRYLVKRTGEKVFLECVQDMDHENMFWYRQDPGLGLRLIYFSYDVKMKEKGDIPEGYSVSREKKERFSLILESASTNQTSMYLCASRRLGGTLDTQYFGPGTRLTVL.

This clonotype was detected a few times. One end of the junction varies from germline; a read error may be responsible. The chain carries TRBV6-6 and TRBJ1-1; TRBD1 is a possible D gene (6 bases). This CDR3 has 14 amino acids. CDR1 and CDR2 from the germline V gene are MNHNY and SVGAGI (reference sequence). This chain's CDR3 is CASTSLGQLTEAFF. Here the CDR3 DNA reads TGCGCCAGCACCTCGCTGGGACAACTCACTGAAGCTTTCTTT.

The chain carries TRBV20-1 and TRBJ1-2; tentatively, D is TRBD1 (5 bases). Germline V gene data show CDR1 as DFQATT and CDR2 as SNEGSKA (reference sequence). Trimming stripped 6 bases from V and 6 bases from J, with 20 bases between. CDR3 length equals 14 residues. In DNA, the CDR3 is TGCAGTGCCGGCCCCCAGGGCGGTGATCATGGCTACACCTTC. Translation gives CSAGPQGGDHGYTF.

A word on this clonotype: It may be a read error: a sequence one base away is much more abundant. This chain joins TRBV7-2 and TRBJ2-1; no reliable D call. The germline V gene has CDR1 SGHTA and CDR2 FQGNSA. The CDR3 is 12 residues long. CDR3 sequence: CASSFSWNERFF. CDR3 sequence (DNA): TGTGCCAGCAGCTTTTCCTGGAATGAGCGGTTCTTC.

About this clonotype itself: The junction and the germline gene differ at one end; a read error may be behind it. V is TRBV27 and J is TRBJ2-1, with D unresolved. Germline CDR1 reads MNHEY; CDR2 reads SMNVEV (reference sequence). There are 13 residues in the CDR3. The chain's CDR3 is CASRFSWVDEQSF. The CDR3 DNA reads as TGTGCCAGCAGATTTTCGTGGGTCGATGAGCAGTCCTTC.

This clonotype was recorded a few times. CDR3 DNA sequence: TGCGCCAGCAGGATCTCGGATACCACTGAAGCTTTCTTT. This encodes CASRISDTTEAFF. The chain links TRBV5-1 to TRBJ1-1, with D unresolved. The CDR3 is 13 amino acids. The germline CDR1 and CDR2 sequences are SGHRS and YFSETQ. The germline V and J ends were trimmed by 5 bases and 4 bases, with 12 bases remaining between them.

The chain is built from TRBV24-1 and TRBJ2-2; 7 bases are shared with TRBD1. Germline V gene lookup returns CDR1 KGHDR and CDR2 SFDVKD. J was trimmed by 0 bases and V by 9 bases; bases with no gene match: 3. The CDR3 covers 14 residues. CDR3 amino acids: CATQGQANTGELFF. The DNA of the CDR3 is TGTGCCACCCAAGGACAGGCGAACACCGGGGAGCTGTTTTTT.

The chain couples TRBV6-2 or TRBV6-3 to TRBJ2-1; D remains unclear. Germline lookup yields CDR1 MNHEY and CDR2 SVGEGT. The CDR3 is 15 residues long. V was pared by 6 bases and J by 6 bases, with 18 bases between. Here the CDR3 reads CASRGGTTTGNEQFF. The CDR3 nucleotides read TGTGCCAGCAGAGGTGGAACAACGACTGGCAATGAGCAGTTCTTC.

This clonotype occurred a few times. The chain has TRBV2 and TRBJ2-1; D remains ambiguous. CDR3 length: 11 amino acids. V dropped 8 bases and J dropped 7 bases, with 9 bases sitting between them. CDR1 is SNHLY and CDR2 is FYNNEI in the germline V gene. CDR3 sequence (DNA): TGTGCCAGCCAACGGGTGAATGAGCAGTTCTTC. Protein product: CASQRVNEQFF.

The chain employs TRBV7-8 and TRBJ1-5, with TRBD1 matching 9 bases. The CDR3 is made up of 16 amino acids. V was clipped by 2 bases and J by 9 bases; unmatched bases: 11. CDR1 is SGHVS, CDR2 FQNEAQ, per germline. Here the CDR3 reads CASSLSSRDRATPQHF. The CDR3 nucleotides read TGTGCCAGCAGCTTATCGTCACGGGACAGGGCGACGCCCCAGCATTTT.

The rearrangement links TRBV11-2 to TRBJ1-1, with D maybe TRBD1 (5 bases). Germline V gives CDR1 SGHAT, CDR2 FQNNGV. Trimming pared 5 bases from V and 5 bases from J, leaving 18 bases between. The CDR3 loop spans 15 amino acids. The CDR3 nucleotides are TGTGCCAGCAGCCCGTCGACAGCGGGGGTTACTGAAGCTTTCTTT. It specifies CASSPSTAGVTEAFF.

This chain links TRBV20-1 with TRBJ2-3, with 8 bases fitting TRBD2. Germline lookup yields CDR1 DFQATT and CDR2 SNEGSKA (reference sequence). The CDR3 sequence is 12 residues long. After removal of 5 bases from V and 6 bases from J, the junction contained 4 bases not matched to a gene. CDR3 coding DNA: TGCAGTGCTCCGGGGGGGGCGGATACGCAGTATTTT. This codes for CSAPGGADTQYF.

The chain has TRBV2 and TRBJ2-1, with 10 positions matching TRBD1. The germline gives CDR1 SNHLY, CDR2 FYNNEI. The CDR3 loop spans 15 amino acids. Unmatched junction bases numbered 11, after V lost 6 bases and J lost 9 bases. CDR3 nucleotide sequence: TGTGCCAGCAGCCTCCGGGACAGGGGCCAAGGTGAGCAGTTCTTC. The encoded protein is CASSLRDRGQGEQFF.